This T cell receptor (beta chain) is drawn from a study of T cells in Graves' hyperthyroidism and ophthalmopathy. Germline V lookup: CDR1 SGDLS, CDR2 YYNGEE. This CDR3 contains 15 residues. The germline V and J ends were trimmed by 1 base and 0 bases, with 5 bases remaining between them. RNA transcripts gave rise to amplified TCR beta CDR3 regions. The TCR CDR3 was amplified in a first-round RT-PCR using the HTBI primer set. TCRdb itself ran the multiplex PCR reads through MiXCR, one entry per CDR3 protein. This sample carries 450,000 to 600,000 distinct CDR3 sequences, 14% of them seen once, and the ten largest clones take around 14%. Only a few counts were recorded for this clonotype.

The clonotype was recovered from a woman aged 40 to 55 with Graves' hyperthyroidism. Sequenced sample: blood. This rearrangement joins TRBV9 to TRBJ2-6; D not resolved. Here the CDR3 reads CASSVRGSGANVLTF. For the CDR3, the DNA is TGTGCCAGCAGCGTACGAGGCTCTGGGGCCAACGTCCTGACTTTC.